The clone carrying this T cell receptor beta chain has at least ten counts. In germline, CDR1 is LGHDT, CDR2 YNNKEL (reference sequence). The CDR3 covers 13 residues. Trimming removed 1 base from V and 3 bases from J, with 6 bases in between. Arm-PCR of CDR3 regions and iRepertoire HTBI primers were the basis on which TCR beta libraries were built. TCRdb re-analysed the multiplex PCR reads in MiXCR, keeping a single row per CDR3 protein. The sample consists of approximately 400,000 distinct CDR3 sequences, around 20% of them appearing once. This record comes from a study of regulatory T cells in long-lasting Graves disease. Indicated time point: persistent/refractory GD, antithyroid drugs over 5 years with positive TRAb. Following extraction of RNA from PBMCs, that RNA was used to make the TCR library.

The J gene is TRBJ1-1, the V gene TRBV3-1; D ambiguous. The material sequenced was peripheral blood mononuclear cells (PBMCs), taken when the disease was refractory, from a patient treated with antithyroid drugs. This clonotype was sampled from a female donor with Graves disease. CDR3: CASSQGGDTEAFF. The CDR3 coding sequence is TGTGCCAGCAGCCAAGGGGGAGACACTGAAGCTTTCTTT.